At least ten counts were recorded for the clone carrying this T cell receptor beta chain. Its matching antigen is unknown. These data are taken from a study of T-cell memory formation after mild COVID-19. Study observations and caveats: Clones that contracted clustered mainly in CM and EM if CD4+ and in EMRA if CD8+. A second wave expanding day 15 to 37 was CD4+-biased; contracting clones were balanced. Certain responding clones were present in pre-infection memory, suggesting participation of cross-reactive memory.

This CDR3 is built from 14 residues. Germline lookup yields CDR1 SGHRS and CDR2 YFSETQ. V shed 4 bases and J 2 bases; nucleotides not matched to a gene: 5. From 5'RACE with constant-segment primers came TCR alpha and TCR beta cDNA libraries that carried sample barcodes and UMIs. One entry per CDR3 protein results from TCRdb running MiXCR on the 5' RACE reads. The sample holds 530,000 or so distinct CDR3 sequences, around 15% seen once. The source is an adult woman who had mild COVID-19 (a few samples of this study predate the infection). Cell type and time point are not known. The rearrangement links TRBV5-1 to TRBJ2-7; 8 nucleotides line up with TRBD1. Sequencing was performed on PBMCs or a T cell subset sorted from them (not recorded which). This CDR3 is CASSMDRATYEQYF. Here the CDR3 DNA reads TGCGCCAGCAGCATGGACAGGGCCACCTACGAGCAGTACTTC.